This is a list of T cell receptor beta chains from one sample in a study of blood T cell repertoires in COVID-19. The table came from immunoSEQ multiplex PCR; TCRdb's copy has only in-frame clones and leaves some out. The table lists about 350,000 clones, approximately 89% of them singletons. What was sequenced was peripheral blood. The receptors originated from a woman aged 55 to 70 with COVID-19, enrolled during active disease. CDR3s include the opening cysteine and the closing phenylalanine or tryptophan. A D gene is named only where the DNA matches it firmly. Not every row has a clone size; where given, it reads once, few, many or a size class.

clone size	D gene	J gene	V gene	CDR3 protein	CDR3 DNA
NA	TRBD1	TRBJ1-6	TRBV6-5	CASRRDSLNSPLHF	TGTGCCAGCAGGAGGGACAGCTTAAATTCACCCCTCCACTTT
NA	NA	TRBJ1-1	TRBV30	CAWSVEGNTEAFF	TGTGCCTGGAGTGTAGAGGGGAACACTGAAGCTTTCTTT
NA	NA	TRBJ2-7	TRBV28	CASSGADEQYF	TGTGCCAGTTCAGGGGCAGATGAGCAGTACTTC
NA	NA	TRBJ2-6	TRBV19	CASSVAGQLFFGANVLTF	TGTGCCAGTAGTGTGGCGGGACAGCTTTTTTTTGGGGCCAACGTCCTGACTTTC
NA	NA	TRBJ1-5	TRBV7-9	CASSGPGLNQPQHF	TGTGCCAGCAGCGGGCCGGGACTTAATCAGCCCCAGCATTTT
NA	NA	TRBJ1-1	TRBV2	CASYRDTNTEAFF	TGTGCCAGTTACAGGGATACGAACACTGAAGCTTTCTTT
NA	NA	TRBJ1-1	TRBV2	CASSLGQNTEAFF	TGTGCCAGCTCCTTGGGACAGAACACTGAAGCTTTCTTT
NA	TRBD1	TRBJ2-7	TRBV5-1	CASSSRTGGAFNEQYF	TGCGCCAGCAGCTCCAGGACAGGGGGCGCATTCAACGAGCAGTACTTC
NA	NA	TRBJ1-1	TRBV5-1	CASSLAREGDTEAFF	TGCGCCAGCAGCTTGGCCAGGGAAGGGGACACTGAAGCTTTCTTT
NA	NA	TRBJ1-3	TRBV11-2	CASSLGGINTIYF	TGTGCCAGCAGCTTAGGCGGTATAAACACCATATATTTT
NA	TRBD1	TRBJ1-1	TRBV7-9	CASSNSGTGVEAFF	TGTGCCAGCAGCAACTCCGGGACAGGGGTTGAAGCTTTCTTT
NA	NA	TRBJ1-2	TRBV29-1	CSVVLGLNYGYTF	TGCAGCGTGGTCTTGGGCCTTAACTATGGCTACACCTTC
NA	NA	TRBJ1-2	TRBV19	CASSKGVPIYGYTF	TGTGCCAGTAGTAAAGGGGTCCCAATCTATGGCTACACCTTC
NA	TRBD1	TRBJ2-1	TRBV5-1	CASSTRDRLSNEQFF	TGCGCCAGCAGCACCCGGGACAGACTCTCCAATGAGCAGTTCTTC
NA	TRBD2	TRBJ2-1	TRBV4-2	CASSSERGSGGGQFF	TGTGCCAGCAGCTCTGAACGAGGTAGCGGGGGCGGGCAGTTCTTC
NA	NA	TRBJ2-7	TRBV4-1	CASSQTTSHLYEQYF	TGCGCCAGCAGCCAAACTACTTCTCATCTTTACGAGCAGTACTTC
NA	TRBD1	TRBJ1-6	TRBV6-5	CASRPTGPSPLHF	TGTGCCAGCAGACCGACAGGGCCTTCACCCCTCCACTTT
NA	NA	TRBJ1-2	TRBV9	CASSVLAPDTHYFTF	TGTGCCAGCAGCGTCCTAGCCCCTGACACCCACTACTTCACCTTC
NA	TRBD1	TRBJ1-5	TRBV5-8	CASSRPWDRDHQPQHF	TGTGCCAGCAGCCGCCCCTGGGACAGGGACCATCAGCCCCAGCATTTT
NA	NA	TRBJ2-2	TRBV7-9	CASSLGQRLNTGELFF	TGTGCCAGCAGCTTAGGCCAGCGACTGAACACCGGGGAGCTGTTTTTT
NA	NA	TRBJ1-5	TRBV7-3	CASSPGEFINQPQHF	TGTGCCAGCAGCCCTGGGGAGTTTATCAATCAGCCCCAGCATTTT
NA	NA	TRBJ2-3	TRBV19	CASSIDLRDTDTQYF	TGTGCCAGTAGTATAGATCTGAGAGACACAGATACGCAGTATTTT
NA	TRBD1	TRBJ1-1	TRBV5-1	CASRPTGTGMEDTEAFF	TGCGCCAGCAGACCCACCGGGACAGGGATGGAGGACACTGAAGCTTTCTTT
NA	NA	TRBJ1-6	TRBV27	CASSLSGASFNSPLHF	TGTGCCAGCAGTTTATCAGGGGCTTCCTTTAATTCACCCCTCCACTTT
NA	NA	TRBJ1-1	TRBV7-6	CASSLEGGNTEAFF	TGTGCCAGCAGCTTAGAAGGGGGGAACACTGAAGCTTTCTTT
NA	TRBD1	TRBJ2-5	TRBV13	CASSLGPRGGRKTQYF	TGTGCCAGCAGCTTAGGCCCTAGAGGGGGCAGGAAGACCCAGTACTTC
NA	TRBD1	TRBJ2-7	TRBV5-6	CASSFRDRGYEQYF	TGTGCCAGCAGCTTCCGGGACAGGGGATACGAGCAGTACTTC
NA	NA	TRBJ1-2	TRBV5-1	CASSRTTRAGGYTF	TGCGCCAGCAGCCGGACGACTCGGGCGGGTGGCTACACCTTC
NA	NA	TRBJ1-3	TRBV7-2	CASPGVANTIYF	TGTGCCAGCCCGGGGGTGGCAAACACCATATATTTT
NA	TRBD2	TRBJ2-7	TRBV5-1	CASSLGGEGHEQYF	TGCGCCAGCAGCTTGGGCGGGGAGGGTCATGAGCAGTACTTC
NA	TRBD2	TRBJ2-3	TRBV2	CASGRLAGGTDTQYF	TGTGCCAGCGGCCGACTAGCGGGGGGGACAGATACGCAGTATTTT
NA	NA	TRBJ2-2	TRBV27	CASSFLSTVTTGELFF	TGTGCCAGCAGTTTCCTCTCCACAGTGACCACCGGGGAGCTGTTTTTT
NA	TRBD1	TRBJ1-2	TRBV24-1	CATGPHRGRIPF	TGTGCCACCGGGCCACACAGGGGGCGTATCCCCTTC
NA	TRBD1	TRBJ1-4	TRBV19	CASTAGGNSPLATNEKLFF	TGTGCCAGTACCGCAGGGGGTAACTCCCCATTAGCAACTAATGAAAAACTGTTTTTT
NA	NA	TRBJ1-1	TRBV19	CASTKQGFPAAAFF	TGTGCCAGCACGAAACAGGGATTTCCGGCCGCGGCTTTCTTT
NA	NA	TRBJ2-2	TRBV2	CASTPRGGGIFKNTGELFF	TGTGCCAGCACTCCCCGGGGAGGAGGTATTTTTAAGAACACCGGGGAGCTGTTTTTT
once	NA	TRBJ1-4	TRBV9	CASSVGGRTVNEKLFF	TGTGCCAGCAGCGTAGGTGGTCGGACTGTTAATGAAAAACTGTTTTTT
once	NA	TRBJ2-5	TRBV19	CASSPGKETQYF	TGTGCCAGTAGCCCAGGCAAAGAGACCCAGTACTTC
NA	TRBD1	TRBJ2-5	TRBV11-2	CASSLGTGGQETQYF	TGTGCCAGCAGCTTAGGGACAGGGGGCCAAGAGACCCAGTACTTC
NA	NA	TRBJ2-1	TRBV2	CASKEGAVHKQFF	TGTGCCAGCAAGGAGGGGGCGGTACACAAGCAGTTCTTC
once	TRBD1	TRBJ2-5	TRBV19	CASGTGAPGETQYF	TGTGCTTCAGGGACAGGGGCCCCCGGGGAGACCCAGTACTTC